The 32 T cell receptor beta chains in this list originate from one sample, sequenced in a study of blood T cell repertoires in COVID-19. Assay: immunoSEQ multiplex PCR; the TCRdb copy retains only in-frame clones and omits some. This sample has about 340,000 clones, with around four fifths found just once. The sample consisted of peripheral blood. The receptors stem from a man aged 25-45 years with active or convalescent COVID-19.

This clone has a handful of counts. The chain links TRBV30 to TRBJ1-2; TRBD1 aligns across 8 bases. CDR1 GTSNPN and CDR2 SVGIG come from the germline V gene (reference sequence). V dropped 7 bases and J dropped 0; count of bases not matched to a gene: 4. CDR3 length equals 13 residues. For the CDR3, the DNA is TGTGCCTCCTCGACAGGGGCTAACTATGGCTACACCTTC. Its translation: CASSTGANYGYTF.

The chain employs TRBV4-2 and TRBJ2-1; 8 bases line up with TRBD2. With V trimmed by 1 base and J by 3 bases, 2 bases remained unmatched. Germline loops: CDR1 LGHNA, CDR2 YNFKEQ. The CDR3 spans 15 residues. CDR3 nucleotides: TGTGCCAGCAGCCAAGGGAGCGGGGGCTACAATGAGCAGTTCTTC. It codes for CASSQGSGGYNEQFF.

The chain couples TRBV2 to TRBJ1-6, with D hard to call. Germline values: CDR1 SNHLY, CDR2 FYNNEI. CDR3 size: 16 residues. Trimming removed 7 bases from V and 8 bases from J, with 21 bases in between. CDR3 sequence reads: CASILAPRGTDSPLHF. DNA of the CDR3: TGTGCCAGCATCCTTGCGCCCCGGGGAACAGATTCACCCCTCCACTTT. The full variable domain, its missing parts supplied by reference TRBV2 and TRBJ1-6, is EPEVTQTPSHQVTQMGQEVILRCVPISNHLYFYWYRQILGQKVEFLVSFYNNEISEKSEIFDDQFSVERPDGSNFTLKIRSTKLEDSAMYFCASILAPRGTDSPLHFGNGTRLTVT.

The chain carries TRBV29-1 and TRBJ2-3; D possibly corresponds to TRBD1 (6 bases). The V end was cut by 7 bases, the J end by 0 bases, with 23 bases between. The V gene's germline CDR1 is SQVTM and CDR2 ANQGSEA. This CDR3 spans 17 amino acids. CDR3: CSADGTRQASSTDTQYF. CDR3 DNA: TGCAGCGCTGACGGTACTCGACAGGCATCTAGCACAGATACGCAGTATTTT.

This rearrangement joins TRBV6-5 to TRBJ2-1; a weak D match, TRBD1 (6 bases). CDR1 is MNHEY, CDR2 SVGAGI, per germline. V was trimmed by 9 bases and J by 12 bases, leaving 21 bases between them. The CDR3 has 13 residues. CDR3 protein: CASHDPGAAWQFF. The CDR3 DNA is TGTGCCAGTCACGACCCAGGGGCGGCGTGGCAGTTCTTC.

The CDR3 is CASSLDLGAEAFF. CDR3 bases: TGTGCCAGCAGCTTAGACCTGGGCGCTGAAGCTTTCTTT. This rearrangement joins TRBV7-8 to TRBJ1-1, with unresolved D. The CDR3 has 13 residues. Trimming shortened V by 1 base and J by 6 bases, and 9 bases separated the two germline ends. The V gene's germline CDR1 is SGHVS and CDR2 FQNEAQ.

The chain has TRBV7-2 and TRBJ1-5; D uncertain. CDR3 size: 13 residues. V lost 8 bases to trimming and J lost 9 bases, with 17 bases between them. Germline CDR1 and CDR2: SGHTA and FQGNSA. The CDR3 spells CASGEGRNTPQHF. For the CDR3, the DNA is TGTGCCAGCGGGGAGGGCCGCAATACGCCCCAGCATTTT.

The chain recombines TRBV28 with TRBJ1-6; D is uncertain. CDR1 and CDR2 (germline): MDHEN, SYDVKM. Trimming took 3 bases from V and 10 from J, leaving 10 bases between them. This CDR3 contains 13 residues. The CDR3 coding sequence is TGTGCCAGCAGTTTCCTTTTAATATCACCCCTCCACTTT. It encodes CASSFLLISPLHF.

The chain couples TRBV11-3 to TRBJ2-7; TRBD2 matches at 8 bases. Germline CDR1 and CDR2: SGHNT and YENEEA. The CDR3 consists of 15 residues. V trimming: 1 base; J trimming: 2 bases; junction bases outside the gene matches: 4. CDR3 sequence reads: CASSLGAGGAYEQYF. The CDR3 coding sequence is TGTGCCAGCAGCTTAGGGGCGGGAGGTGCCTACGAGCAGTACTTC.

The rearrangement links TRBV24-1 to TRBJ1-2, with 9 bases aligning to TRBD1. The CDR3 contains 16 residues. Germline V gene data show CDR1 as KGHDR and CDR2 as SFDVKD. J lost 8 bases, V lost 5 bases, and 14 bases had no gene match. The CDR3 nucleotides are TGTGCCACCAGTGCCTCCCCGGGACAGGGCTCGAGAGGCTACACCTTC. The encoded protein is CATSASPGQGSRGYTF.

The chain uses TRBV6-1 and TRBJ1-6; maybe TRBD1 (5 bases). Germline CDR1 and CDR2: MNHNS and SASEGT. CDR3 size: 14 residues. V lost 2 bases to trimming and J lost 7 bases, with 9 bases between them. DNA for the CDR3: TGTGCCAGCAGTGAACGGCAGGGAAATTCACCCCTCCACTTT. This gives the protein CASSERQGNSPLHF.

This chain uses TRBV4-3 with TRBJ2-1, with 7 positions matching TRBD2. The CDR3 is 15 residues long. Germline V lookup: CDR1 LGHNA, CDR2 YSLEER. V was pared by 3 bases and J by 1 base, with 3 bases of the junction left unmatched. In nucleotides, the CDR3 is TGCGCCAGCAGCCATCAGCGGGGATCCTACAATGAGCAGTTCTTC. This translates into CASSHQRGSYNEQFF.

V gene TRBV6-5 combines with J gene TRBJ1-1; TRBD1 agrees at 7 bases. This CDR3 contains 15 residues. Unmatched junction bases numbered 4, after V lost 3 bases and J lost 0 bases. Per germline, CDR1 MNHEY and CDR2 SVGAGI. Here the CDR3 reads CASSYATGLNTEAFF. The CDR3 DNA follows: TGTGCCAGCAGTTATGCGACAGGGTTGAACACTGAAGCTTTCTTT.

The table lists this clone with a count of one. The V gene is TRBV19, the J gene TRBJ2-1; D possibly corresponds to TRBD1 (6 bases). Germline V lookup: CDR1 LNHDA, CDR2 SQIVND (reference sequence). CDR3 size: 14 residues. Trimming removed 2 bases from V and 5 bases from J, with 10 bases in between. The CDR3 nucleotides are TGTGCCAGTAGTATAAGGGGGTTCGACAATGAGCAGTTCTTC. Amino acids: CASSIRGFDNEQFF.

The chain carries TRBV10-2 and TRBJ1-1; 7 bases line up with TRBD1. Germline V gene data show CDR1 as WSHSY and CDR2 as SAAADI. The junction had 7 bases not matched to a gene; V was cut back by 7 bases and J by 5 bases. This CDR3 contains 13 residues. CDR3 sequence reads: CASIPRGRTEAFF. Here the CDR3 DNA reads TGCGCCAGCATCCCCAGGGGGAGGACTGAAGCTTTCTTT.

This chain joins TRBV2 and TRBJ1-2; tentative D call: TRBD1 (5 bases). Deletions cut 4 bases from V and 2 bases from J, with 8 bases between. The CDR3 is made up of 13 amino acids. Germline loops: CDR1 SNHLY, CDR2 FYNNEI. The CDR3 DNA sequence: TGTGCCAGCAGTGTCGGGGGAAACTATGGCTACACCTTC. As protein: CASSVGGNYGYTF.

Note on this clone: The junction does not match germline at one end; this may be a read error. The chain employs TRBV18 and TRBJ1-6, with a possible D match to TRBD1 (6 bases). The CDR3 is 15 amino acids. CDR1 is KGHSH, CDR2 LQKENI, per germline. CDR3 sequence: CASSQEGGQGSPLHF. The CDR3 nucleotides are TGTGCCAGCTCACAGGAGGGGGGGCAGGGTTCACCTCTCCACTTT.

This chain links TRBV5-1 with TRBJ2-3; 8 bases agree with TRBD2. This CDR3 is 16 amino acids long. Germline V gene sequence: CDR1 SGHRS, CDR2 YFSETQ. J lost 5 bases, V lost 3 bases, and 11 bases had no gene match. The CDR3 is CASSYRGGQGGDTQYF. CDR3 bases: TGCGCCAGCAGCTATCGGGGGGGCCAAGGAGGAGATACGCAGTATTTT.

This chain links TRBV7-2 with TRBJ2-1; D possibly corresponds to TRBD2 (7 bases). The CDR3 totals 15 residues. The germline CDR1 and CDR2 sequences are SGHTA and FQGNSA. The ends were cut back, 0 bases at V and 5 bases at J, with 11 bases in the middle. The DNA of the CDR3 is TGTGCCAGCAGCTTAGCGGGGGGGCTTAACAATGAGCAGTTCTTC. Amino acid sequence: CASSLAGGLNNEQFF.

The chain employs TRBV4-1 and TRBJ1-6; D call uncertain. V was trimmed by 0 bases and J by 0 bases, leaving 3 bases between them. In germline, CDR1 is MGHRA, CDR2 YSYEKL. The CDR3 consists of 15 residues. CDR3 nucleotides: TGCGCCAGCAGCCAAGACAGCTCCTATAATTCACCCCTCCACTTT. Protein sequence: CASSQDSSYNSPLHF.

This rearrangement joins TRBV27 to TRBJ2-7; 10 bases agree with TRBD2. Germline lookup yields CDR1 MNHEY and CDR2 SMNVEV (reference sequence). The CDR3 has 16 amino acids. V was clipped by 3 bases and J by 4 bases; unmatched bases: 9. The CDR3 loop is CASSFSIGTSEYEQYF. CDR3 sequence (DNA): TGTGCCAGCAGTTTCTCCATTGGGACTAGCGAATACGAGCAGTACTTC.

In its sample, this clone was seen once. The chain combines TRBV4-3 with TRBJ1-3; 7 bases are shared with TRBD1. The CDR3 has 18 residues. The germline V gene has CDR1 LGHNA and CDR2 YSLEER. After removal of 4 bases from V and 7 bases from J, the junction contained 19 bases not matched to a gene. CDR3 nucleotides: TGCGCCAGCAGCCTCCACCCACAGGGGAAGAGTGCTCGGAACACCATATATTTT. Its protein product is CASSLHPQGKSARNTIYF.

This chain joins TRBV10-3 and TRBJ2-7; the match to TRBD2 covers 9 bases. Looked up from germline, CDR1 is ENHRY and CDR2 is SYGVKD. J was trimmed by 0 bases and V by 6 bases; bases with no gene match: 6. This CDR3 spans 15 amino acids. The CDR3, as DNA: TGTGCCATCAGCGGGACTAGCCGCCTCTCCTACGAGCAGTACTTC. Translation: CAISGTSRLSYEQYF.

The chain carries TRBV5-8 and TRBJ2-7; TRBD2 matches at 10 bases. J lost 5 bases, V lost 0 bases, and 14 bases had no gene match. The germline V gene has CDR1 SGHTS and CDR2 YDEGEE. This CDR3 comprises 18 residues. The CDR3 is CASSLDRGLGTSVNEQYF. The CDR3 bases are TGTGCCAGCAGCTTGGACAGGGGCCTCGGGACTAGCGTAAACGAGCAGTACTTC.

This rearrangement joins TRBV29-1 to TRBJ1-1, with TRBD1 identical over 9 bases. The CDR3 sequence is 16 residues long. Germline V gene data show CDR1 as SQVTM and CDR2 as ANQGSEA. The trim removed 1 base at V and 5 bases at J, leaving 11 bases unmatched. CDR3: CSVEVRGTGRGTEAFF. The CDR3 coding sequence is TGCAGCGTTGAAGTACGGGGGACAGGGAGGGGTACTGAAGCTTTCTTT. Full variable domain (rest looked up from reference TRBV29-1 and TRBJ1-1): SAVISQKPSRDICQRGTSLTIQCQVDSQVTMMFWYRQQPGQSLTLIATANQGSEATYESGFVIDKFPISRPNLTFSTLTVSNMSPEDSSIYLCSVEVRGTGRGTEAFFGQGTRLTVV.

V usage is TRBV7-6 and J usage is TRBJ1-5, with 9 bases fitting TRBD1. The CDR3 contains 14 residues. Trimming cost V 3 bases and J 7 bases; bases outside gene matches: 4. Germline values: CDR1 SGHVS, CDR2 FNYEAQ. The CDR3 loop reads CASSLTGGGQPQHF. The CDR3 coding sequence is TGTGCCAGCAGCTTGACAGGGGGAGGCCAGCCCCAGCATTTT.

The chain uses TRBV12-3 or TRBV12-4 and TRBJ2-7; a possible D gene is TRBD2 (6 bases). V was pared by 2 bases and J by 4 bases, with 9 bases between. CDR3 length: 13 amino acids. CDR3 loop: CASSLRRGYEQYF. CDR3 coding DNA: TGTGCCAGCAGTTTACGTCGGGGGTACGAGCAGTACTTC.

The chain links TRBV6-5 to TRBJ1-2, with TRBD1 matching 7 bases. The CDR3 spans 13 residues. The germline CDR1 and CDR2 sequences are MNHEY and SVGAGI. The V segment lost 5 bases and the J segment 4 bases; nucleotides outside the gene matches: 4. CDR3: CASSPGQSYGYTF. For the CDR3, the DNA is TGTGCCAGCAGTCCGGGACAGAGCTATGGCTACACCTTC.

The V call is TRBV19, the J call TRBJ1-2, with D perhaps matching TRBD1 (6 bases). Trimming took 7 bases from V and 6 from J, leaving 15 bases between them. CDR3 size: 13 residues. Germline V gene lookup returns CDR1 LNHDA and CDR2 SQIVND (reference sequence). The CDR3: CASTQRTVDGYTF. CDR3 DNA sequence: TGTGCCAGTACCCAACGGACAGTTGATGGCTACACCTTC.

There are a few counts of this clone. The chain uses TRBV12-5 and TRBJ1-4, with TRBD1 matching 7 bases. This CDR3 comprises 20 residues. CDR1 and CDR2 (germline): LGHNT, FRNRAP. Unmatched junction bases numbered 20, after V lost 0 bases and J lost 7 bases. The CDR3 nucleotides are TGTGCTAGTGGTTTGGTACAAGGATGGAGGCAGGGGGACGAAATTGAAAAACTGTTTTTT. Translation gives CASGLVQGWRQGDEIEKLFF.

This chain uses TRBV9 with TRBJ2-1; 7 bases match TRBD1. Trimming removed 7 bases from V and 0 bases from J; junction bases left unmatched: 10. The germline CDR1 and CDR2 sequences are SGDLS and YYNGEE. The CDR3 sequence is 16 residues long. The CDR3 here is CASGRGGSSSYNEQFF. DNA for the CDR3: TGTGCCAGCGGGAGAGGGGGCTCGAGCTCCTACAATGAGCAGTTCTTC.

The chain couples TRBV7-2 to TRBJ1-2; 7 nucleotides align to TRBD1. CDR3 length: 14 amino acids. The germline V gene encodes CDR1 SGHTA and CDR2 FQGNSA. The V segment lost 5 bases and the J segment 8 bases; nucleotides outside the gene matches: 11. The CDR3 protein is CASSPDRLTGGYTF. The CDR3 DNA reads TGTGCCAGCAGCCCCGATCGGTTGACAGGGGGCTACACCTTC.